The T cell receptor beta chain under discussion was sequenced for a study of shared clonotypes between healthy human individuals. The table came from immunoSEQ multiplex PCR; TCRdb's copy has only in-frame clones and leaves some out. This sample carries a few million clones, about 92% of them seen once, and the ten largest clones take roughly 0.14%. This clonotype was obtained from a man aged 18 to 29 in good health. The sample consisted of naive CD4+ T cells sorted from blood. The subset denotes: CD45RA+ positively selected.

The CDR3 spells CASSLVAGGPSNEQFF. CDR3 DNA: TGTGCCAGCAGCTTAGTGGCGGGAGGGCCCAGCAATGAGCAGTTCTTC. The rearrangement joins TRBV7-2 to TRBJ2-1; 9 bases map to TRBD2. The CDR3 has 16 amino acids. V lost 1 base to trimming and J lost 6 bases; unmatched junction nucleotides: 7. Per germline, CDR1 SGHTA and CDR2 FQGNSA.